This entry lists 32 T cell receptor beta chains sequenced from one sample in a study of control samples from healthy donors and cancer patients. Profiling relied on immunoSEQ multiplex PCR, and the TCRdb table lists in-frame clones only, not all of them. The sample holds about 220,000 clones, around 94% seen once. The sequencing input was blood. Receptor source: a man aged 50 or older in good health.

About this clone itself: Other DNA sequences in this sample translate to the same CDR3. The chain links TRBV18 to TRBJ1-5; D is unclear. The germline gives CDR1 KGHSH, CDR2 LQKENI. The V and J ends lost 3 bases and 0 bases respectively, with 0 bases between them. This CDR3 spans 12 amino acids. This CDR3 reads CASSPSNQPQHF. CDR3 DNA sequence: TGTGCCAGCTCACCTAGCAATCAGCCCCAGCATTTT.

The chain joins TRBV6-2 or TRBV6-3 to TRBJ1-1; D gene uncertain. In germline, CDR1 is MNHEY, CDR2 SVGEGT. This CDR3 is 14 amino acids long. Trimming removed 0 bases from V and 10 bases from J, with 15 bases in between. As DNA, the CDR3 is TGTGCCAGCAGTTACTCGTCAGGTACTACCGCAGCTTTCTTT. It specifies CASSYSSGTTAAFF.

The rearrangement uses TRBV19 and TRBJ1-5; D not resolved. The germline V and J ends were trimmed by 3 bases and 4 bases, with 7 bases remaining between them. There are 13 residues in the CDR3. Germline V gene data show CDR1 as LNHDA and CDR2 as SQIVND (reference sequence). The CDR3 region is CASSIQRNQPQHF. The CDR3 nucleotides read TGTGCCAGTAGTATCCAGAGAAATCAGCCCCAGCATTTT.

The CDR3 nucleotides are TGTGCCAGCAGCTTAAATGGTCGGCTAGACACCGGGGAGCTGTTTTTT. Translating it yields CASSLNGRLDTGELFF. This chain joins TRBV11-2 and TRBJ2-2; the D is unclear. Germline loops: CDR1 SGHAT, CDR2 FQNNGV. The CDR3 is made up of 16 amino acids. V lost 2 bases and J lost 3, with 13 bases in between.

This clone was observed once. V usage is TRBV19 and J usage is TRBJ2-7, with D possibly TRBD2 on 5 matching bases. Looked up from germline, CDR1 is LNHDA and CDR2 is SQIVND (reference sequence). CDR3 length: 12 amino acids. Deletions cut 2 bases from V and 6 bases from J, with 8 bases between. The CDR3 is CASSILGGEQYF. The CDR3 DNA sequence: TGTGCCAGTAGTATATTAGGAGGCGAGCAGTACTTC.

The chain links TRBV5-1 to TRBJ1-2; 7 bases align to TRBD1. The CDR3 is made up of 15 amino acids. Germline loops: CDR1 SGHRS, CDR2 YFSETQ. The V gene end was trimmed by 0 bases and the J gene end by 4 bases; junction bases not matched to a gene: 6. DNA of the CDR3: TGCGCCAGCAGCTTGGAGTCAGGGGGAGGCTATGGCTACACCTTC. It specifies CASSLESGGGYGYTF. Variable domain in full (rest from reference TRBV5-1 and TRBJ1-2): KAGVTQTPRYLIKTRGQQVTLSCSPISGHRSVSWYQQTPGQGLQFLFEYFSETQRNKGNFPGRFSGRQFSNSRSEMNVSTLELGDSALYLCASSLESGGGYGYTFGSGTRLTVV.

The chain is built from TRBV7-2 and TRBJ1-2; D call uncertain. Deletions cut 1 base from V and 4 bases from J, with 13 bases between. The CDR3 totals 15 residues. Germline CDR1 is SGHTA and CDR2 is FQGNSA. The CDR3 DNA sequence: TGTGCCAGCAGCTTAGGTGCTAACAGCGCCTATGGCTACACCTTC. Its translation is CASSLGANSAYGYTF.

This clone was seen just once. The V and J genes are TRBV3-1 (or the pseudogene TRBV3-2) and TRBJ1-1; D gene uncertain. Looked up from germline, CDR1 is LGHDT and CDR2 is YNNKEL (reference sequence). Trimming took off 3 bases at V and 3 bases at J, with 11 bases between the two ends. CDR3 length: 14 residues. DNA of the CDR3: TGTGCCAGCAGCCAGGGGTGGTCGGACACTGAAGCTTTCTTT. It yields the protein CASSQGWSDTEAFF.

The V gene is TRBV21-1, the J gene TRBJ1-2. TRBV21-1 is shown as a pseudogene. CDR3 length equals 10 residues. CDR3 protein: CAGGGRGYTF. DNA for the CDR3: TGTGCCGGTGGTGGTCGAGGCTACACCTTC.

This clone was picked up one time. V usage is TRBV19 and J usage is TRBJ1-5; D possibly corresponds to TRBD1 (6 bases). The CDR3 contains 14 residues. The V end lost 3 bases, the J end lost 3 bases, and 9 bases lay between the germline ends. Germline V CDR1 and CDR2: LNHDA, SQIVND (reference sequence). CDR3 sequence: CASSIGGPNQPQHF. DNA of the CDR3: TGTGCCAGTAGTATTGGGGGCCCCAATCAGCCCCAGCATTTT.

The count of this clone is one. Here the CDR3 reads CSAKQGVDQPQHF. The DNA for the CDR3 is TGCAGTGCAAAACAGGGAGTAGATCAGCCCCAGCATTTT. The gene calls are TRBV29-1 and TRBJ1-5, with TRBD1 as a possible D gene (6 bases). Germline V gene sequence: CDR1 SQVTM, CDR2 ANQGSEA. This CDR3 region has 13 residues.

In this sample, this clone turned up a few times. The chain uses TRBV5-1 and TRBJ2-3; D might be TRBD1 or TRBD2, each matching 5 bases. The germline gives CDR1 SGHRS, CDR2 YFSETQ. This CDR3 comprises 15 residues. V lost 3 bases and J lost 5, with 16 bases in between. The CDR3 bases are TGCGCCAGCAGCTCCGGGACCTCAAGGGGAGATACGCAGTATTTT. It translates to CASSSGTSRGDTQYF. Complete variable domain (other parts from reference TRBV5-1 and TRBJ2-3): KAGVTQTPRYLIKTRGQQVTLSCSPISGHRSVSWYQQTPGQGLQFLFEYFSETQRNKGNFPGRFSGRQFSNSRSEMNVSTLELGDSALYLCASSSGTSRGDTQYFGPGTRLTVL.

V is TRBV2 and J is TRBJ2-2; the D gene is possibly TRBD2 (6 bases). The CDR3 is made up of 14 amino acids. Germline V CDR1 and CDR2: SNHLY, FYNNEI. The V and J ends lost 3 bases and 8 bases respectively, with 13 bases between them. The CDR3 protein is CASSDQRGVGELFF. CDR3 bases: TGTGCCAGCAGTGACCAACGCGGGGTGGGGGAGCTGTTTTTT.

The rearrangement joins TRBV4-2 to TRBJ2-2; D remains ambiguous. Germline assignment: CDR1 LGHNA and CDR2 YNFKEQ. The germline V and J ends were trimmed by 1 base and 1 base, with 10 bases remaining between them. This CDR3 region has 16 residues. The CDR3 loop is CASSQGVYQNTGELFF. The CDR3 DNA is TGTGCCAGCAGCCAAGGGGTCTACCAGAACACCGGGGAGCTGTTTTTT.

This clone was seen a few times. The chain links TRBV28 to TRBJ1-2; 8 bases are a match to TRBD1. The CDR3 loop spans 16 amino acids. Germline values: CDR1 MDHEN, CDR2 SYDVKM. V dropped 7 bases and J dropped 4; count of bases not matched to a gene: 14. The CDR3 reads CASTNSGTGRAYGYTF. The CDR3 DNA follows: TGTGCCAGCACCAATTCCGGGACAGGACGCGCCTATGGCTACACCTTC.

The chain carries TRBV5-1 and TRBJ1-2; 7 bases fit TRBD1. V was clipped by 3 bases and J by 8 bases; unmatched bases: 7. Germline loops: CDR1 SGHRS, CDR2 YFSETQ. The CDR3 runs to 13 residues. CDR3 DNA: TGCGCCAGCAGCTCCCAGGGGGTAGGGGGCTACACCTTC. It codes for CASSSQGVGGYTF.

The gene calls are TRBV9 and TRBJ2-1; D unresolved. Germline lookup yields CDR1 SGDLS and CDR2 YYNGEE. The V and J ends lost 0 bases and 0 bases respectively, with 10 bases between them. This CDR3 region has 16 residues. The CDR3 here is CASSVVGASSYNEQFF. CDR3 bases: TGTGCCAGCAGCGTAGTAGGTGCGAGCTCCTACAATGAGCAGTTCTTC. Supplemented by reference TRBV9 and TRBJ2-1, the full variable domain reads DSGVTQTPKHLITATGQRVTLRCSPRSGDLSVYWYQQSLDQGLQFLIQYYNGEERAKGNILERFSAQQFPDLHSELNLSSLELGDSALYFCASSVVGASSYNEQFFGPGTRLTVL.

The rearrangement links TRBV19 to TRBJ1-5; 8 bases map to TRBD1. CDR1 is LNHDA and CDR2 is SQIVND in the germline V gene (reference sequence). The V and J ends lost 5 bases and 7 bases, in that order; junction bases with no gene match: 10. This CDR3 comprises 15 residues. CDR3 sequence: CASSFGQGYDQPQHF. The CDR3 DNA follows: TGTGCCAGTAGTTTTGGACAGGGTTACGACCAGCCCCAGCATTTT.

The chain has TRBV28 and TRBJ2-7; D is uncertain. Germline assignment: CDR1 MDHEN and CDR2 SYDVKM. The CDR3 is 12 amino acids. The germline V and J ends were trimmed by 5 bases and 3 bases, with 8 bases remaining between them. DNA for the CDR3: TGTGCCAGCAGTGATCCCAACTACGAGCAGTACGTC. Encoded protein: CASSDPNYEQYV.

Here the CDR3 DNA reads TGTGCCAGTAGTATGGACACCAATCAGCCCCAGCATTTT. Protein sequence: CASSMDTNQPQHF. The chain has TRBV19 and TRBJ1-5, with D perhaps matching TRBD1 (5 bases). V shed 3 bases and J shed 3 bases, with 6 bases lying between them. Germline V gene data show CDR1 as LNHDA and CDR2 as SQIVND (reference sequence). This CDR3 contains 13 residues.

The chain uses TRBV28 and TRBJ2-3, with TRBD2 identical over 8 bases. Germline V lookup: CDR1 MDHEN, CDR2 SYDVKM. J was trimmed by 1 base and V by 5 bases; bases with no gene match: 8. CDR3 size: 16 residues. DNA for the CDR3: TGTGCCAGCAGTCCCGCCGGAGCGGGGGGCACAGATACGCAGTATTTT. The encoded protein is CASSPAGAGGTDTQYF.

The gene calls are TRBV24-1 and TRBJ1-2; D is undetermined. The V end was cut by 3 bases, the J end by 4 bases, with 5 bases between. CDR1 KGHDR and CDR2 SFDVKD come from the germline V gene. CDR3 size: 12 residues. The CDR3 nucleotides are TGTGCCACCAGTGATCACCTCTATGGCTACACCTTC. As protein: CATSDHLYGYTF.

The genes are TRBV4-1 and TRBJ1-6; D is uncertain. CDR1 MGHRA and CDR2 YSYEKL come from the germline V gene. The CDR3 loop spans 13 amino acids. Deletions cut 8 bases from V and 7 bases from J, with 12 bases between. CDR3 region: CASAPPFNSPLHF. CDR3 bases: TGCGCCAGCGCCCCTCCTTTCAATTCACCCCTCCACTTT.

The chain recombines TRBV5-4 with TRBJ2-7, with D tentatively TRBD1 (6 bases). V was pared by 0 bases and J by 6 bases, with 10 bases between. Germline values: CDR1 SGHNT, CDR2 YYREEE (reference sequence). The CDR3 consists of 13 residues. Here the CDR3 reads CASSLVAQGEQYF. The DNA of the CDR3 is TGTGCCAGCAGCTTGGTTGCACAGGGCGAGCAGTACTTC.

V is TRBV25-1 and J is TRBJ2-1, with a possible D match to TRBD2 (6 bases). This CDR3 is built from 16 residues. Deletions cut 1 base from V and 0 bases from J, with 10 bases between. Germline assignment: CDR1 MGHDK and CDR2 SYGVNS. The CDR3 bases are TGTGCCAGCAGTGAATTTGGGGGGAGCTCCTACAATGAGCAGTTCTTC. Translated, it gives CASSEFGGSSYNEQFF.

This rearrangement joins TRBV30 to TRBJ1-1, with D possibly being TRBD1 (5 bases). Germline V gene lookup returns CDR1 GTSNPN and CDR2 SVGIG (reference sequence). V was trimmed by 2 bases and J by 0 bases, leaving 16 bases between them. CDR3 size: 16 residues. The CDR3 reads CAWSREGRGVNTEAFF. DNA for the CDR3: TGTGCCTGGAGTAGGGAAGGTCGGGGGGTGAACACTGAAGCTTTCTTT.

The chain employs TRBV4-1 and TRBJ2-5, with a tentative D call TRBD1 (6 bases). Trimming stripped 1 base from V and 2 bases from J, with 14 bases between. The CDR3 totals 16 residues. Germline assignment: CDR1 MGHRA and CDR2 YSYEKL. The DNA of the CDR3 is TGCGCCAGCAGCCAAGGAGACAGGTTTGAACAAGAGACCCAGTACTTC. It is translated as CASSQGDRFEQETQYF.

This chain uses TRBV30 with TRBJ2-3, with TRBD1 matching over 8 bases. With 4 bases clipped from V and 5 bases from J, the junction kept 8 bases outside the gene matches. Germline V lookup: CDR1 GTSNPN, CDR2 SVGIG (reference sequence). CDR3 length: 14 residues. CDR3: CAWNLAGQGDTQYF. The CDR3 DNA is TGTGCCTGGAATTTAGCCGGACAGGGAGATACGCAGTATTTT.

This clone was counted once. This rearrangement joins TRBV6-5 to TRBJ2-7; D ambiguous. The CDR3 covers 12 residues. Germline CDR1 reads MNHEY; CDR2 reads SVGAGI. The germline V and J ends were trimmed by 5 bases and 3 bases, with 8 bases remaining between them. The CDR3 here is CASSLTDYEQYV. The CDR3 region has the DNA TGTGCCAGCAGTCTGACGGACTACGAGCAGTACGTC.

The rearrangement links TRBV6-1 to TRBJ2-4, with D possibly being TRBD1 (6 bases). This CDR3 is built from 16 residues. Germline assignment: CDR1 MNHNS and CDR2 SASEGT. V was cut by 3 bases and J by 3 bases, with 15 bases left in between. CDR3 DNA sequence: TGTGCCAGCAGTGAGGGGCCAGGGGCGGACAAAAACATTCAGTACTTC. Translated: CASSEGPGADKNIQYF.

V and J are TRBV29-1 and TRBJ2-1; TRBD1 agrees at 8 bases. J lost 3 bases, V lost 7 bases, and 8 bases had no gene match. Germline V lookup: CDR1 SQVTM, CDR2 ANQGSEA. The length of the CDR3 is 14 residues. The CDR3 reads CSAKTGVNYNEQFF. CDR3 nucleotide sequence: TGCAGCGCCAAGACAGGGGTAAACTACAATGAGCAGTTCTTC.

DNA of the CDR3: TGTGCCAGCAGTTTGGGTCTACCTGACAATGAGCAGTTCTTC. Protein product: CASSLGLPDNEQFF. This rearrangement joins TRBV28 to TRBJ2-1; D not certain. Germline V gives CDR1 MDHEN, CDR2 SYDVKM. The CDR3 spans 14 residues. Trimming left V 3 bases short and J 5 bases short, with 11 bases between.